A single TCR beta chain is shown here with its context. Using immunoSEQ multiplex PCR, the repertoire was profiled, and TCRdb retains in-frame clones only, with some absent. Among around 230,000 clones, roughly 80% were seen once, and the ten largest hold 7.9%. This entry comes from a study of blood T cell repertoires in COVID-19. This CDR3 has 15 amino acids. V was shortened by 1 base and J by 1 base, with 8 bases between the two germline ends. CDR1 is SGHAT, CDR2 FQNNGV, per germline. The sequenced sample consisted of peripheral blood. The J gene is TRBJ2-1, the V gene TRBV11-2, with D maybe TRBD2 (5 bases). This receptor was identified in a woman older than 75 with acute or convalescent COVID-19. CDR3 DNA: TGTGCCAGCAGCTTAGGCCGGGGTTCCTACAATGAGCAGTTCTTC. Translating it yields CASSLGRGSYNEQFF.